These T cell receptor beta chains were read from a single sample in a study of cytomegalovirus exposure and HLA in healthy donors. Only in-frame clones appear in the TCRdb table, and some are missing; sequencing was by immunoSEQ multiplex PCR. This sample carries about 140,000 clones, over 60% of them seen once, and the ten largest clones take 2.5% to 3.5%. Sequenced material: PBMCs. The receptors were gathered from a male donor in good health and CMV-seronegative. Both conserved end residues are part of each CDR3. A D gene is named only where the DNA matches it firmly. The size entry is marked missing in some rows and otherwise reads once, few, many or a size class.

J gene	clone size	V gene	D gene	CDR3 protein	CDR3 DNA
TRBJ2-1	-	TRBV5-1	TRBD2	CASSTSGRAGRDEQFF	TGCGCCAGCAGTACTAGCGGGAGGGCAGGGAGAGATGAGCAGTTCTTC
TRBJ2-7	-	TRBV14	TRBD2	CASSPIGGRANEQYF	TGTGCCAGCAGCCCTATCGGAGGGAGGGCGAACGAGCAGTACTTC
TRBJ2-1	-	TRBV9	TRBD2	CASSVAAGGPGEQFF	TGTGCCAGCAGCGTAGCAGCGGGAGGGCCGGGTGAGCAGTTCTTC
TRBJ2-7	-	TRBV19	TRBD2	CASSIMPGLADYEQYF	TGTGCCAGTAGTATAATGCCGGGACTAGCGGATTACGAGCAGTACTTC
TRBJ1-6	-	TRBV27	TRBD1	CASSLSDRGDSPLHF	TGTGCCAGCAGTTTATCGGACAGGGGGGATTCACCCCTCCACTTT
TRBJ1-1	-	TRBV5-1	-	CASSLVPGGEAEAFF	TGCGCCAGCAGCTTGGTTCCCGGGGGTGAGGCTGAAGCTTTCTTT
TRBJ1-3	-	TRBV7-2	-	CASSGGISGNTIYF	TGTGCCAGCAGCGGGGGGATCTCTGGAAACACCATATATTTT
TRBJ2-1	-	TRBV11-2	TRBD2	CASSFTSGGYNEQFF	TGTGCCAGCAGCTTCACTAGCGGGGGCTACAATGAGCAGTTCTTC
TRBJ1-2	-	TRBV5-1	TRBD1	CASSAGQPLGGYGYTF	TGCGCCAGCAGCGCGGGACAGCCCTTAGGGGGATATGGCTACACCTTC
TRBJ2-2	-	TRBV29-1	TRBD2	CSVQRGGLAGELFF	TGCAGCGTCCAGCGGGGGGGCCTAGCCGGGGAGCTGTTTTTT
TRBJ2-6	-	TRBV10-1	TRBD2	CASRSGGGSGANVLTF	TGCGCCAGCAGGAGCGGGGGGGGCTCTGGGGCCAACGTCCTGACTTTC
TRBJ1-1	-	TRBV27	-	CAKPKPLNTEAFF	TGTGCCAAGCCCAAACCGCTGAACACTGAAGCTTTCTTT
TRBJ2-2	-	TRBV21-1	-	CASRSSGGTGELFF	TGTGCCAGCAGGTCTAGCGGAGGCACCGGGGAGCTGTTTTTT
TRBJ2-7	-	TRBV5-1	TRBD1	CASSFGTGKNEQYF	TGCGCCAGCAGCTTCGGGACAGGGAAGAACGAGCAGTACTTC
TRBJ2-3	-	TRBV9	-	CASSVAGDTQYF	TGTGCCAGCAGCGTAGCGGGAGATACGCAGTATTTT
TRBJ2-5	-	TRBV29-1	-	CSVEEGGKTQYF	TGCAGCGTTGAAGAGGGGGGAAAGACCCAGTACTTC
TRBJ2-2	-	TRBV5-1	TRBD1	CASSLTGAGELFF	TGCGCCAGCAGCTTGACAGGGGCCGGGGAGCTGTTTTTT
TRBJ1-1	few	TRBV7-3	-	CASSLTGGDTEAFF	TGTGCCAGCAGCTTAACCGGAGGCGACACTGAAGCTTTCTTT
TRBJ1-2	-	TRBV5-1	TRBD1	CASSPTGQTNYGYTF	TGCGCCAGCAGCCCCACGGGACAGACTAACTATGGCTACACCTTC
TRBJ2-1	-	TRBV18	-	CASSQSSDYNEQFF	TGTGCCAGCTCACAGTCTAGCGACTACAATGAGCAGTTCTTC
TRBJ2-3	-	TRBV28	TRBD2	CASSLNWGLAGGRGRDTQYF	TGTGCCAGCAGTTTAAATTGGGGCCTAGCGGGAGGGAGAGGAAGAGATACGCAGTATTTT
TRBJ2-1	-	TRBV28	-	CASSPPWGGDEQFF	TGTGCCAGCAGCCCCCCGTGGGGGGGCGATGAGCAGTTCTTC
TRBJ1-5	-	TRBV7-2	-	CASSLAGGNQPQHF	TGTGCCAGCAGCTTAGCTGGAGGGAATCAGCCCCAGCATTTT
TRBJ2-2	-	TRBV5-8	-	CASSLKLITGELFF	TGTGCCAGCAGCTTAAAACTTATCACCGGGGAGCTGTTTTTT
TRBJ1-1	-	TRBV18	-	CASSPPLREEAFF	TGTGCCAGCTCACCACCATTGCGGGAAGAAGCTTTCTTT
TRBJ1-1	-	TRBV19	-	CASSIGTVMNTEAFF	TGTGCCAGTAGTATAGGGACAGTGATGAACACTGAAGCTTTCTTT
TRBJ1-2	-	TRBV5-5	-	CASSQGTSGYTF	TGTGCCAGCAGTCAGGGGACGAGCGGCTACACCTTC
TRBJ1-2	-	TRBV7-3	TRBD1	CASSLDGTGDYGYTF	TGTGCCAGCAGCTTAGATGGGACAGGGGACTATGGCTACACCTTC
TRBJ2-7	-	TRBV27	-	CASSLQGNEQYF	TGTGCCAGCAGTTTACAGGGTAACGAGCAGTACTTC
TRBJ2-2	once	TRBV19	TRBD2	CASSSPAGVVAGELFF	TGTGCCAGTAGTTCCCCCGCGGGAGTGGTTGCCGGGGAGCTGTTTTTT
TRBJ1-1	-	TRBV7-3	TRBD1	CASSSGTGMNTEAFF	TGTGCCAGCAGCTCCGGGACAGGAATGAACACTGAAGCTTTCTTT
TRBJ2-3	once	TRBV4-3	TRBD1	CASSPGYQGASTDTQYF	TGCGCCAGCAGCCCAGGCTATCAGGGGGCTAGTACAGATACGCAGTATTTT
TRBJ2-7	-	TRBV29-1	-	CSVVGGLAPSGEQYF	TGCAGCGTTGTAGGGGGATTGGCCCCCTCCGGCGAGCAGTACTTC
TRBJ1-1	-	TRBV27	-	CASLGGTEAFF	TGTGCCAGCCTCGGCGGCACTGAAGCTTTCTTT
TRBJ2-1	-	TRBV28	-	CASSLYDRDNEQFF	TGTGCCAGCAGTTTATACGACAGAGACAATGAGCAGTTCTTC
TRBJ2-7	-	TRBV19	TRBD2	CASSIGASGRPLSYEQYF	TGTGCCAGTAGTATCGGCGCTAGCGGGAGGCCCCTTTCCTACGAGCAGTACTTC
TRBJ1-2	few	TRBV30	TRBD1	CASLRDRGRSLTGYTF	TGTGCCTCGCTCCGGGACAGGGGGCGAAGTTTGACCGGCTACACCTTC
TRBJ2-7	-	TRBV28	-	CASSFPSREQYF	TGTGCCAGCAGTTTCCCAAGCCGCGAGCAGTACTTC
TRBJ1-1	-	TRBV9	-	CASSVGAMNTEAFF	TGTGCCAGCAGCGTGGGGGCTATGAACACTGAAGCTTTCTTT
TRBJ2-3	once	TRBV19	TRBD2	CASSIRLAGARADTQYF	TGTGCCAGTAGTATCCGACTAGCGGGAGCTAGGGCAGATACGCAGTATTTT
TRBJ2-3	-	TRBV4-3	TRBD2	CASSQGPSGGPEGLADTQYF	TGCGCCAGCAGCCAAGGCCCGAGCGGGGGGCCGGAAGGTCTCGCAGATACGCAGTATTTT
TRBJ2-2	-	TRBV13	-	CASSLEGGVVTGELFF	TGTGCCAGCAGCTTAGAAGGAGGGGTCGTGACCGGGGAGCTGTTTTTT
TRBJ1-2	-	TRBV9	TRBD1	CASSVGQGAITWGYTF	TGTGCCAGCAGCGTAGGTCAGGGGGCGATCACTTGGGGCTACACCTTC
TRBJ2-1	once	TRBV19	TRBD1	CASSRYSGTGVNEQFF	TGTGCCAGTAGTAGATATTCCGGGACAGGGGTCAATGAGCAGTTCTTC
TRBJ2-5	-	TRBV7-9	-	CASSLEGGTGETQYF	TGTGCCAGCAGCTTAGAAGGGGGAACGGGGGAGACCCAGTACTTC
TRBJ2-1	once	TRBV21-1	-	CASSKGRTGSTYNEQFF	TGTGCCAGCAGCAAAGGCAGGACAGGGTCCACCTACAATGAGCAGTTCTTC
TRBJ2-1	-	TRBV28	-	CASSFGRGRYDEQFF	TGTGCCAGCAGTTTTGGGAGAGGGAGGTATGATGAGCAGTTCTTC
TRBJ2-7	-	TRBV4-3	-	CASSQDRALDLGAYEQYF	TGCGCCAGCAGCCAAGATCGGGCCCTTGATCTAGGGGCCTACGAGCAGTACTTC
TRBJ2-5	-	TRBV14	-	CASSPRTEQYF	TGTGCCAGCAGCCCCCGGACAGAGCAGTACTTC
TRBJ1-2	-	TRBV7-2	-	CASSYLVSDGYTF	TGTGCCAGCAGCTATTTGGTGTCAGATGGCTACACCTTC
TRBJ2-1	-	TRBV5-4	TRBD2	CASSITGTRIINEQFF	TGTGCCAGCAGCATTACCGGGACTAGGATAATAAATGAGCAGTTCTTC